The 21 T cell receptor beta chains listed next were all sequenced from one sample in a study of glioma-infiltrating T cells. TCR alpha and beta CDR3 regions were amplified from RNA using iRepertoire nested multiplex PCR. MiXCR was run by TCRdb on the multiplex PCR reads, yielding one entry per CDR3 protein. The sample consists of 90,000 to 100,000 distinct CDR3 sequences, about 37% of them appearing once. The sample comprised glioma tissue, nonneoplastic brain tissue, or PBMCs (not recorded which). These TCRs come from a human donor with low-grade glioma or glioblastoma, undergoing nonglioma brain surgery, or in good health (not recorded which).

With regard to this clonotype: A read error is possible here, since a much larger clone lies one base away. This CDR3 reads CASRPLGTGANYGYTF. DNA of the CDR3: TGTGCCAGCAGACCGTTGGGGACAGGAGCTAACTATGGCTACACCTTC. This chain connects TRBV5-6 to TRBJ1-2; 8 positions agree with TRBD1. V dropped 5 bases and J dropped 0; count of bases not matched to a gene: 9. The CDR3 consists of 16 residues. Germline V gene lookup returns CDR1 SGHDT and CDR2 YYEEEE.

Concerning this clonotype itself: A much larger clone lies one base from this, so it may be a read error. This chain uses TRBV5-4 with TRBJ1-2; tentative D call: TRBD1 (6 bases). Germline V CDR1 and CDR2: SGHNT, YYREEE (reference sequence). CDR3 size: 14 residues. V gave up 0 bases and J gave up 4 bases, with 10 bases separating them. CDR3 amino acids: CASSLGQEGYGYTF. In DNA, the CDR3 is TGTGCCAGCAGCTTGGGACAGGAAGGCTATGGCTACACCTTC.

This clonotype has a count of ten or more. The V and J genes are TRBV3-1 and TRBJ2-2; D is ambiguous. V was trimmed by 5 bases and J by 6 bases, leaving 7 bases between them. This CDR3 is built from 12 residues. The V gene's germline CDR1 is LGHDT and CDR2 YNNKEL (reference sequence). The CDR3 DNA sequence: TGTGCCAGCAGCTTCGCACCCGGGGAGCTGTTTTTT. Protein sequence: CASSFAPGELFF.

This clonotype was detected ten times or more. CDR3 nucleotide sequence: TGTGCCAGCAGCACCGGGACACAAGCCCAACAGCCCCAGCATTTT. Its protein is CASSTGTQAQQPQHF. The chain combines TRBV11-2 with TRBJ1-5; tentatively, D is TRBD1 (6 bases). Trimming pared 5 bases from V and 7 bases from J, leaving 18 bases between. Per germline, CDR1 SGHAT and CDR2 FQNNGV. The CDR3 spans 15 residues. The full variable domain, rest sourced from reference TRBV11-2 and TRBJ1-5, is EAGVAQSPRYKIIEKRQSVAFWCNPISGHATLYWYQQILGQGPKLLIQFQNNGVVDDSQLPKDRFSAERLKGVDSTLKIQPAKLEDSAVYLCASSTGTQAQQPQHFGDGTRLSIL.

A note on this clonotype: With a much larger clone just one base away, this may be a read error. The chain employs TRBV5-1 and TRBJ1-3; a weak D match, TRBD1 (6 bases). The CDR3 is 14 amino acids. Germline lookup yields CDR1 SGHRS and CDR2 YFSETQ. The CDR3 protein is CASSLAGDGNTICF. Here the CDR3 DNA reads TGCGCCAGCAGCTTGGCAGGGGATGGAAACACCATATGTTTT. Together with reference TRBV5-1 and TRBJ1-3, the CDR3 gives the full variable domain: KAGVTQTPRYLIKTRGQQVTLSCSPISGHRSVSWYQQTPGQGLQFLFEYFSETQRNKGNFPGRFSGRQFSNSRSEMNVSTLELGDSALYLCASSLAGDGNTICFGEGSWLTVV.

The sample holds many counts of this clonotype. This chain links TRBV5-1 with TRBJ2-3, with TRBD1 identical over 8 bases. The germline gives CDR1 SGHRS, CDR2 YFSETQ. V lost 4 bases to trimming and J lost 5 bases; unmatched junction nucleotides: 9. The CDR3 totals 15 residues. CDR3: CASSPPDRAGDTQYF. CDR3 bases: TGCGCCAGCAGCCCCCCGGACAGGGCGGGAGATACGCAGTATTTT.

This clonotype has a count of ten or more. This chain connects TRBV20-1 to TRBJ2-3; tentative D call: TRBD1 (7 bases). The V gene lost 2 bases and the J gene lost 0 bases, with 15 bases spanning the gap. Germline CDR1 DFQATT, CDR2 SNEGSKA (reference sequence). The CDR3 length is 16 residues. The DNA of the CDR3 is TGCAGTGCTAGAATCCCTCAGGGGGGTAGCACAGATACGCAGTATTTT. Translating gives CSARIPQGGSTDTQYF.

In this sample, this clonotype turned up a few times. The CDR3, as DNA: TGCGCCAGCAGCCAGAACGGTTACGAGCAGTACTTC. Residues: CASSQNGYEQYF. The chain carries TRBV4-1 and TRBJ2-7; D unclear. The CDR3 has 12 residues. Germline V gene data show CDR1 as MGHRA and CDR2 as YSYEKL. The germline V and J ends were trimmed by 3 bases and 4 bases, with 7 bases remaining between them.

The chain uses TRBV5-1 and TRBJ2-3; 8 bases agree with TRBD2. CDR1 is SGHRS and CDR2 is YFSETQ in the germline V gene. J was trimmed by 5 bases and V by 5 bases; bases with no gene match: 7. This CDR3 has 14 amino acids. The CDR3 sequence is CASSSSGGQDTQYF. CDR3 DNA sequence: TGCGCCAGCAGTTCCAGCGGGGGACAAGATACGCAGTATTTT.

On this clonotype itself: A much larger clone lies a single base off, so this may be a read error. This chain links TRBV5-1 with TRBJ1-3, with D unresolved. The CDR3 has 15 residues. Germline V CDR1 and CDR2: SGHRS, YFSETQ. The CDR3 loop is CASRLGSGTGNTIYF. The CDR3 nucleotides are TGCGCCAGCAGGTTGGGGTCCGGAACTGGAAACACCATATATTTT.

This clonotype appeared once. The CDR3 here is CASSPILGLAGGDYEQYF. CDR3 in DNA: TGTGCCAGCAGCCCCATACTGGGACTAGCGGGAGGAGACTACGAGCAGTACTTC. This sequence joins TRBV7-9 and TRBJ2-5; 15 bases are a match to TRBD2. The J call may be faulty, since TRBJ2-7 better matches the DNA end. Germline loops: CDR1 SEHNR, CDR2 FQNEAQ (reference sequence). The CDR3 contains 18 residues.

As for this clonotype: Relative to the germline gene, one junction end is altered; a read error may explain this. This rearrangement joins TRBV9 to TRBJ2-6, with D possibly being TRBD1 (5 bases). The CDR3 totals 15 residues. Per the germline V gene, CDR1 is SGDLS and CDR2 is YYNGEE. The CDR3 nucleotides read TGTGCCAGCAGCTCCAAAGGGGCTGGGGCCAAGGTCCTGACTTTC. It codes for CASSSKGAGAKVLTF.

V usage is TRBV15 and J usage is TRBJ2-1, with TRBD1 identical over 11 bases. The CDR3 runs 14 residues. Germline V gives CDR1 LNHNV, CDR2 YYDKDF (reference sequence). The CDR3 DNA follows: TGTGCAGCCAGCAGGGACAGGGGGAGAAATGAGCAGTTCTTC. Protein: CAASRDRGRNEQFF.

A remark on this clonotype: Relative to the germline gene, one junction end is altered; a read error may explain this. The chain couples TRBV6-2 or TRBV6-3 to TRBJ2-5; 12 nucleotides match TRBD2. The germline V gene has CDR1 MNHEY and CDR2 SVGEGT. The CDR3 sequence is 13 residues long. In DNA form, the CDR3 reads TGCGCCAGCAGTTCGACTAGCGGGAGCCCCCAGTACTTC. This codes for CASSSTSGSPQYF.

This clonotype was counted many times. V is TRBV10-2 and J is TRBJ2-3; D remains ambiguous. The V gene lost 2 bases and the J gene lost 0 bases, with 9 bases spanning the gap. Germline V gene lookup returns CDR1 WSHSY and CDR2 SAAADI. This CDR3 contains 15 residues. This CDR3 is CASSEMSVSTDTQYF. The CDR3 region has the DNA TGCGCCAGCAGTGAGATGTCCGTTAGCACAGATACGCAGTATTTT.

The table lists this clonotype with many counts. This rearrangement joins TRBV18 to TRBJ1-1; 9 bases fit TRBD1. With V trimmed by 1 base and J by 3 bases, 3 bases remained unmatched. The CDR3 is 15 residues long. Germline values: CDR1 KGHSH, CDR2 LQKENI. The CDR3 here is CASSPLGQGYTEAFF. The CDR3 DNA reads as TGTGCCAGCTCACCACTCGGACAGGGGTACACTGAAGCTTTCTTT. Filled out from reference TRBV18 and TRBJ1-1, the complete variable domain reads NAGVMQNPRHLVRRRGQEARLRCSPMKGHSHVYWYRQLPEEGLKFMVYLQKENIIDESGMPKERFSAEFPKEGPSILRIQQVVRGDSAAYFCASSPLGQGYTEAFFGQGTRLTVV.

On this clonotype itself: No conserved phenylalanine or tryptophan is present at the end of the CDR3, so a read error is the likely explanation. No DNA is shown, since the ends of the CDR3 on it are uncertain; the CDR3 is the one TCRdb lists. The J gene is TRBJ2-7, the V gene TRBV20-1. In germline, CDR1 is DFQATT, CDR2 SNEGSKA (reference sequence). The CDR3 is 11 amino acids long, termini counted. The CDR3 is CSAGDSYEPYY.

On this clonotype itself: The germline gene is not matched at one end of the junction; a read error may be the cause. The DNA for the CDR3 is TGTGCCAGCAGTGAAGTGGGATACAATGAGCAGTCCTTC. Translation: CASSEVGYNEQSF. The chain links TRBV2 to TRBJ2-1; the D is unclear. CDR3 length equals 13 residues. Germline values: CDR1 SNHLY, CDR2 FYNNEI.

This chain links TRBV19 with TRBJ1-6; TRBD1 aligns across 8 bases. The germline V gene encodes CDR1 LNHDA and CDR2 SQIVND (reference sequence). The CDR3 runs 15 residues. The ends lost 5 bases at V and 9 bases at J; junction bases unmatched: 9. In DNA, the CDR3 is TGTGCCAGTAGTGCGAGTCAGGGGGCGGGTTCACCCCTCCACTTT. The encoded protein is CASSASQGAGSPLHF.

This clonotype was seen at least ten times. One junction end disagrees with the germline gene, perhaps due to a read error. The J gene is TRBJ2-7, the V gene TRBV11-2; D not resolved. Per germline, CDR1 SGHAT and CDR2 FQNNGV. The CDR3 covers 12 residues. Here the CDR3 reads CASSYPLVAPHF. DNA of the CDR3: TGTGCCAGCAGCTATCCCTTAGTGGCTCCTCACTTC.

This clonotype was recorded only once. The V gene is TRBV24-1, the J gene TRBJ2-3, with 9 bases lining up with TRBD2. Per germline, CDR1 KGHDR and CDR2 SFDVKD. V trimming: 3 bases; J trimming: 6 bases; junction bases outside the gene matches: 6. The CDR3 is made up of 15 amino acids. Here the CDR3 reads CATSDRGRAFDTQYF. CDR3 in DNA: TGTGCCACCAGTGATCGCGGGAGGGCCTTTGATACGCAGTATTTT.